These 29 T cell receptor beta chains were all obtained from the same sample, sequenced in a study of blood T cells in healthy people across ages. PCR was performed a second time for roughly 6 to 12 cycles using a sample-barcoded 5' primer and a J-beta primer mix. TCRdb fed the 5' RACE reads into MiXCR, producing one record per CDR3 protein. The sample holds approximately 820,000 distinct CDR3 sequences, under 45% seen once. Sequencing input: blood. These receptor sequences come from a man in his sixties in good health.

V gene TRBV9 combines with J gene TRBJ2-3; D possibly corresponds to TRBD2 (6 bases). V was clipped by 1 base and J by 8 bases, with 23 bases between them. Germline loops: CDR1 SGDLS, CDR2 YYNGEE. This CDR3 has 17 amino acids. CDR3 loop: CASSVRTDHAGLVTQYF. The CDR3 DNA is TGTGCCAGCAGCGTACGGACCGACCATGCGGGGTTGGTTACGCAGTATTTT.

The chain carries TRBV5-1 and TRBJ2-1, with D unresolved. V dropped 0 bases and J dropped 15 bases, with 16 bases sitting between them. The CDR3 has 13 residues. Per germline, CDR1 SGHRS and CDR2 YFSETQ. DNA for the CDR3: TGCGCCAGCAGCTTGGCCGGTGATCTTGGGTGGTTCTTC. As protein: CASSLAGDLGWFF. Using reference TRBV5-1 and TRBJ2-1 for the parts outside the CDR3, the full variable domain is KAGVTQTPRYLIKTRGQQVTLSCSPISGHRSVSWYQQTPGQGLQFLFEYFSETQRNKGNFPGRFSGRQFSNSRSEMNVSTLELGDSALYLCASSLAGDLGWFFGPGTRLTVL.

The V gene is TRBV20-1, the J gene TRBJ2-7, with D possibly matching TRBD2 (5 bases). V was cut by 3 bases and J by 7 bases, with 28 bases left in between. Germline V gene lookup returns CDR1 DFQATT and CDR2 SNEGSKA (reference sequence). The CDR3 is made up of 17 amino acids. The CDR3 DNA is TGCAGTGCTAGTCGCGGTCCGCTGGGAGTCGCGCCTCGGGAGCAGTACTTC. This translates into CSASRGPLGVAPREQYF.

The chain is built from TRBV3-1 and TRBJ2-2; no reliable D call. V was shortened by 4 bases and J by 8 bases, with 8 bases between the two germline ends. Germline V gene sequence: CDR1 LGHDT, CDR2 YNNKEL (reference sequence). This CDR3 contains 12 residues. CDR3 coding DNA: TGTGCCAGCAGCCCCGTAGGTGGGGAGCTGTTTTTT. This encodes CASSPVGGELFF.

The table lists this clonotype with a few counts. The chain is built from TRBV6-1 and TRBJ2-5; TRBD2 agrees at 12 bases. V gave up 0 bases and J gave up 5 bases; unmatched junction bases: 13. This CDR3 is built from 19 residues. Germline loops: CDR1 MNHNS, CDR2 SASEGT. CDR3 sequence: CASSEARWLAGGMWETQYF. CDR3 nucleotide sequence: TGTGCCAGCAGTGAAGCGCGGTGGCTAGCGGGGGGGATGTGGGAGACCCAGTACTTC.

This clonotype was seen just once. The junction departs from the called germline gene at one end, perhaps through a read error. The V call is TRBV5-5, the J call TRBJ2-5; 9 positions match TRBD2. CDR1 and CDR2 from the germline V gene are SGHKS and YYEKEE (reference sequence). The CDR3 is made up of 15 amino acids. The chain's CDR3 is CSSSSWTSEGETQYF. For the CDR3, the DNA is TGTTCCAGCAGCTCCTGGACTAGCGAGGGAGAGACCCAGTACTTC.

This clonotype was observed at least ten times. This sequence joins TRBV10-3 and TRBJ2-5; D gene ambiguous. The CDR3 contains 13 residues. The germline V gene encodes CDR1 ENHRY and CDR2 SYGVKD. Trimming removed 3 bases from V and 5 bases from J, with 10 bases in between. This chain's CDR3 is CAISEKLSETQYF. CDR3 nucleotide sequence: TGTGCCATCAGTGAAAAGTTGTCGGAGACCCAGTACTTC.

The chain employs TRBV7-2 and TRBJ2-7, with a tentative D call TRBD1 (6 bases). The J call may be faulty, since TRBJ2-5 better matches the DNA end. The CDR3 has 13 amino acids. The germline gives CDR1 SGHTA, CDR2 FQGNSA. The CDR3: CASSLVQGKTQYF. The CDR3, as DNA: TGTGCCAGCAGCTTAGTCCAGGGGAAGACCCAGTACTTC.

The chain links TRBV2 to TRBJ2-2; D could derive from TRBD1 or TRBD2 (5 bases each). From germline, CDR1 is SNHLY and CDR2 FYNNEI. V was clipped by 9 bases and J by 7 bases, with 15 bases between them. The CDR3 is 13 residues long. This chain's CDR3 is CASVGPGYGELFF. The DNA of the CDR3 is TGTGCCAGTGTGGGACCGGGCTACGGGGAGCTGTTTTTT.

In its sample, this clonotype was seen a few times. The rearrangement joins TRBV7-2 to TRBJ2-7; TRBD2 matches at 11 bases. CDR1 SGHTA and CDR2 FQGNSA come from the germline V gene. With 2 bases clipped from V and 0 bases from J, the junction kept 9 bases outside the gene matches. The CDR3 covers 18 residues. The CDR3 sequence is CASSLIGLAGGTSYEQYF. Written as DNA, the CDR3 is TGTGCCAGCAGCTTAATTGGGCTAGCGGGGGGTACCTCCTACGAGCAGTACTTC.

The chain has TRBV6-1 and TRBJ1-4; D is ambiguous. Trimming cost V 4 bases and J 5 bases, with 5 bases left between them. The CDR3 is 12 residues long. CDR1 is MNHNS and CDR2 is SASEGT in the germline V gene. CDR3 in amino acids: CASSVGNEKLFF. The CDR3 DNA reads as TGTGCCAGCAGTGTTGGCAATGAAAAACTGTTTTTT.

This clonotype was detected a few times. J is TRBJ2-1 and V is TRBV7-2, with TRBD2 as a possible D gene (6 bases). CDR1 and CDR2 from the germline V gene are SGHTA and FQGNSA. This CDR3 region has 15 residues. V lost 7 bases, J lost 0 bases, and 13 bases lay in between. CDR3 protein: CASMGGASSYNEQFF. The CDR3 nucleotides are TGTGCCAGCATGGGCGGGGCGAGCTCCTACAATGAGCAGTTCTTC.

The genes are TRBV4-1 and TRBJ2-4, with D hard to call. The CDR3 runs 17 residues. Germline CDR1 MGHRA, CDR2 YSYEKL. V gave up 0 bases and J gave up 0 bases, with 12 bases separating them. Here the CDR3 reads CASSQEVSVLAKNIQYF. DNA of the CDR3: TGCGCCAGCAGCCAAGAGGTTTCGGTTCTAGCCAAAAACATTCAGTACTTC.

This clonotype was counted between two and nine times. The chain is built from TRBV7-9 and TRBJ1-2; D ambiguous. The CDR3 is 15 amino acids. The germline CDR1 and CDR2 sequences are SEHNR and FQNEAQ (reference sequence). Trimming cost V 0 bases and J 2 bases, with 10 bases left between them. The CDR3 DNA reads TGTGCCAGCAGCTTAGCGGGATCGGAGAACTATGGCTACACCTTC. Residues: CASSLAGSENYGYTF.

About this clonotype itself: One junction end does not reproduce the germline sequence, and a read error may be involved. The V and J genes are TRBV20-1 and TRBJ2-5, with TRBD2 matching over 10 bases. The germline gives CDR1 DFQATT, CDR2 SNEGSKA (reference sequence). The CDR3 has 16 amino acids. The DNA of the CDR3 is TGCAGTGCTAAAGAGCGGGGGGGCCATAACCAAGAGACTCAGTACTTC. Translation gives CSAKERGGHNQETQYF.

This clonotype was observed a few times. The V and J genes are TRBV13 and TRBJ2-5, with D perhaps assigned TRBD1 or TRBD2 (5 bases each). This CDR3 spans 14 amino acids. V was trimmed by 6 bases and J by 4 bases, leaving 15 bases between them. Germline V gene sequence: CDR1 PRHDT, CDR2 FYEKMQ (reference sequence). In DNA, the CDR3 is TGTGCCAGCAGTGGGGGTCGAGACCGAGAGACCCAGTACTTC. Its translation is CASSGGRDRETQYF.

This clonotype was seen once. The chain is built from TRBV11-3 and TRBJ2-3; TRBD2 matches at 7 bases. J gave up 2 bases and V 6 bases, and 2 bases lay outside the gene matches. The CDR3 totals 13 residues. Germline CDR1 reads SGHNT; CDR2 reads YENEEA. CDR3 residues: CASRGRATDTQYF. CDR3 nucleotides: TGTGCCAGCAGAGGGAGGGCCACAGATACGCAGTATTTT.

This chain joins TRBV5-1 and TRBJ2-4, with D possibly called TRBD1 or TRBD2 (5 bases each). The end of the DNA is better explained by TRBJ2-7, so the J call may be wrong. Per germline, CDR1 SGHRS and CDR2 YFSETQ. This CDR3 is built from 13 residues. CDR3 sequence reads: CASSLWDDYEQYF. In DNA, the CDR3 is TGCGCCAGCAGCTTGTGGGACGACTACGAGCAGTACTTC.

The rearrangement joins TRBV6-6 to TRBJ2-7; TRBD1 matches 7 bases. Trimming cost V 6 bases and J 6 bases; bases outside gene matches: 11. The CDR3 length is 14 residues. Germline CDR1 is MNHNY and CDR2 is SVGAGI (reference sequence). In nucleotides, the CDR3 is TGTGCCAGCAGCAACAGGGGCCTACCGGGCGAGCAGTACTTC. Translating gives CASSNRGLPGEQYF.

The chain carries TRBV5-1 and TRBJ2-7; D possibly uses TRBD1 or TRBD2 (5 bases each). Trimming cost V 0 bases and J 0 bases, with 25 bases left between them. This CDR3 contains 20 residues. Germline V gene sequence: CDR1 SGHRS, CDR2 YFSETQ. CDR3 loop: CASSLVGASLTNPLSYEQYF. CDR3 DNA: TGCGCCAGCAGCTTGGTCGGGGCCAGTCTCACCAATCCTCTCTCCTACGAGCAGTACTTC.

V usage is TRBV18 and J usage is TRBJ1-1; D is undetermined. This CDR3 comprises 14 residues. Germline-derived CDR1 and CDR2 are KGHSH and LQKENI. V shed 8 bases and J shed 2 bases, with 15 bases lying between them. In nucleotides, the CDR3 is TGTGCCAGCAGCCCGCCGGGCCGAAACACTGAAGCTTTCTTT. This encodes CASSPPGRNTEAFF.

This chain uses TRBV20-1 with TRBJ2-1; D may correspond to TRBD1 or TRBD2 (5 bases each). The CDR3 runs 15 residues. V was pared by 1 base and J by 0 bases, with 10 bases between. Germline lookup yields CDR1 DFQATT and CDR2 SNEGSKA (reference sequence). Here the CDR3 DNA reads TGCAGTGCTAGAGGCACCGGGGCCTCCTACAATGAGCAGTTCTTC. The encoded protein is CSARGTGASYNEQFF.

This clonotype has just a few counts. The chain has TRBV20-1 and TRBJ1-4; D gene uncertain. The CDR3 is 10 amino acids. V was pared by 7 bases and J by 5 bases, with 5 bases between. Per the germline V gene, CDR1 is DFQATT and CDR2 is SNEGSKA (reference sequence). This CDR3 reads CSVGNEKLFF. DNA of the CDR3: TGCAGTGTCGGAAATGAAAAACTGTTTTTT.

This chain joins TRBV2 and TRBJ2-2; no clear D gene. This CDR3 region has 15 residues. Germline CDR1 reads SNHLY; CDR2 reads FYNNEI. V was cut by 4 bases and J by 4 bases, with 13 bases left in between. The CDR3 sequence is CASSGQLPPTGELFF. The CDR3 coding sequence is TGTGCCAGCAGTGGGCAGCTCCCCCCCACCGGGGAGCTGTTTTTT.

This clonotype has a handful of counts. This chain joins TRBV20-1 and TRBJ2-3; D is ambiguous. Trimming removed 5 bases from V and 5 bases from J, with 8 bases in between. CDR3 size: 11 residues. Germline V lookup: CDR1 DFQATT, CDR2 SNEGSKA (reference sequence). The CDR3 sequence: CSASGLDTQYF. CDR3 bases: TGCAGTGCTTCTGGGTTAGATACGCAGTATTTT.

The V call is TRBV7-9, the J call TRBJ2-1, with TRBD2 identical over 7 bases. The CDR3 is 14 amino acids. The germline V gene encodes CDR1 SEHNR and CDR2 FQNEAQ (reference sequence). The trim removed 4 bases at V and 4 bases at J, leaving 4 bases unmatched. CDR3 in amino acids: CASSSYGGYNEQFF. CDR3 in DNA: TGTGCCAGCAGCTCGTACGGGGGGTACAATGAGCAGTTCTTC.

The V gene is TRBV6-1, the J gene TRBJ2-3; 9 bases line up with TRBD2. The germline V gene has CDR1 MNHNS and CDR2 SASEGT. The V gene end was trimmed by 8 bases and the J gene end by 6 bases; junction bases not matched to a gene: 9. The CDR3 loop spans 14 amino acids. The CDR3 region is CASVGRGGPDTQYF. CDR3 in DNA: TGTGCCAGCGTCGGGCGGGGGGGCCCCGATACGCAGTATTTT.

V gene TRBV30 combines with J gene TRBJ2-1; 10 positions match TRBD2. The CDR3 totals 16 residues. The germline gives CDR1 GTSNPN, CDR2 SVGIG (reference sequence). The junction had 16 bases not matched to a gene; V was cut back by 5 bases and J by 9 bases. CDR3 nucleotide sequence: TGTGCCTGGTCGGGCCTCGCTAGCGGGGGTTTTGGTGAGCAGTTCTTC. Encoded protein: CAWSGLASGGFGEQFF.

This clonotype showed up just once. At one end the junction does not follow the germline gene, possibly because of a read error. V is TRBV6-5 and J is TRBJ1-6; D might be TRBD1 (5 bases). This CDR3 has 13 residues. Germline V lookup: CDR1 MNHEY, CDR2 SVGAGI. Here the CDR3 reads CATTVNYNSPPHF. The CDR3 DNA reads TGTGCCACGACAGTGAATTATAATTCACCCCCCCACTTT.